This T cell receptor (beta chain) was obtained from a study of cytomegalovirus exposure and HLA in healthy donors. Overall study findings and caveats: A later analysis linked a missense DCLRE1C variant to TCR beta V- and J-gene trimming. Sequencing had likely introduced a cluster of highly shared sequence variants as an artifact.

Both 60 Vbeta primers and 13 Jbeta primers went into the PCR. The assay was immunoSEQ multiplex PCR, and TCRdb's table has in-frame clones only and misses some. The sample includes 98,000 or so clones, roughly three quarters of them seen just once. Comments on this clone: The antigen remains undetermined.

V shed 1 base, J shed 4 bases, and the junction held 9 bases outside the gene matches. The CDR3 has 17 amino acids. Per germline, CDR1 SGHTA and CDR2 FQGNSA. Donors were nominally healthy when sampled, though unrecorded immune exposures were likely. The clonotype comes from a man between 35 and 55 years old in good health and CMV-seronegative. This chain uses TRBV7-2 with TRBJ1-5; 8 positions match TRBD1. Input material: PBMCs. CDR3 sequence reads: CASSLEGSYRGNQPQHF. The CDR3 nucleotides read TGTGCCAGCAGCTTAGAGGGATCTTACAGGGGGAATCAGCCCCAGCATTTT.